The 10 T cell receptor beta chains below all came from one sample that was sequenced in a study of tissue T cells after allogeneic stem cell transplantation. TCRdb's copy holds only in-frame clones and misses some; the assay was immunoSEQ multiplex PCR. Of about 5,500 clones listed, under 60% were seen once; the top ten hold under 13%. Regarding time point: mouse harvest day 7 after allogeneic transplant. Tail vein injection delivered 10^7 T-cell-depleted bone marrow cells and 10^6 splenic CD5+ T cells. Sequenced sample: gut tissue. The source of these receptors is a female BALB/c mouse given C57BL/6 T cells with graft-versus-host disease after an allogeneic hematopoietic cell transplant.

Of note for this clone: Germline and genes here are mouse. The sequenced fragment ends 1 residue before the CDR3 boundary, so the rest is inferred from the germline J gene. The chain couples TRBV12-1 to TRBJ1-1; D remains ambiguous. V was clipped by 0 bases and J by 1 base, with 2 bases between them. Germline values: CDR1 SGHSN, CDR2 HYEKVE. The CDR3 extends over 12 amino acids. The chain's CDR3 is CASSLENTEVFF. Incomplete CDR3 DNA: TGTGCCAGCTCTCTCGAAAACACAGAAGTCTTC.

Remarks on this clone: Mouse gene names apply. The CDR3 is cut off 1 residue early in the read; its end comes from the germline J gene. V is TRBV12-2 and J is TRBJ2-5; 10 nucleotides align to TRBD2. With 3 bases clipped from V and 2 bases from J, the junction kept 1 base outside the gene matches. CDR1 SGHLS and CDR2 HYDKME come from the germline V gene. The CDR3 runs 14 residues. CDR3: CASSGTGVQDTQYF. CDR3 bases read: TGTGCCAGCTCTGGGACTGGGGTCCAAGACACCCAGTAC. The whole variable domain, filled in from reference TRBV12-2 and TRBJ2-5, reads NSGVVQSPRYIIKGKGERSILKCIPISGHLSVAWYQQTQGQELKFFIQHYDKMERDKGNLPSRFSVQQFDDYHSEMNMSALELEDSAVYFCASSGTGVQDTQYFGPGTRLLVL.

This clone was seen more than once but under ten times. Gene and germline names: mouse. The read finishes 1 residue shy of the CDR3 end, and the germline J gene is used to complete it. J is TRBJ2-5 and V is TRBV5; the D gene is possibly TRBD2 (6 bases). Trimming left V 0 bases short and J 3 bases short, with 7 bases between. Germline V gene lookup returns CDR1 LGHNA and CDR2 YNLKQL (reference sequence). The CDR3 loop spans 14 amino acids. The chain's CDR3 is CASSQDWGQDTQYF. CDR3 DNA, as far as it was read: TGTGCCAGCAGCCAAGATTGGGGGCAAGACACCCAGTAC.

Note on this clone: Mouse gene names and germline throughout. The CDR3 end is not reached by the read, which stops 1 residue before it; the germline J gene fills it in. The chain employs TRBV12-1 and TRBJ2-2; 11 bases line up with TRBD2. V gave up 2 bases and J gave up 2 bases; unmatched junction bases: 3. Germline CDR1 is SGHSN and CDR2 is HYEKVE. The CDR3 spans 16 residues. The CDR3 bases that were read are TGTGCCAGCTCTCCCCGACTGGGGGGGAACACCGGGCAGCTCTAC. Its protein product is CASSPRLGGNTGQLY. The whole CDR3 sequence reads CASSPRLGGNTGQLYF. The full variable domain, completed using reference TRBV12-1 and TRBJ2-2, is DSGVVQSPRHIIKEKGGRSVLTCIPISGHSNVVWYQQTLGKELKFLIQHYEKVERDKGFLPSRFSVQQFDDYHSEMNMSALELEDSAMYFCASSPRLGGNTGQLYFGEGSKLTVL.

The sample holds a few counts of this clone. Genes and germline come from the mouse. The sequence runs out 1 residue before the end of the CDR3; the remainder is reconstructed from the germline J gene. The chain recombines TRBV26 with TRBJ1-5; TRBD1 is a possible D gene (5 bases). Trimming left V 4 bases short and J 6 bases short, with 10 bases between. The V gene's germline CDR1 is KGHPV and CDR2 FQNQEV (reference sequence). CDR3 length equals 13 residues. CDR3 loop: CASSPRDAQAPLF. The covered CDR3 bases are TGTGCCAGCAGTCCCCGGGACGCCCAGGCTCCGCTT.

Comment on this clone: Any gene name here is a mouse gene name. The read comes to an end 1 residue before the CDR3 does, leaving the germline J gene to fill in the end. V and J are TRBV20 and TRBJ1-2, with D unresolved. CDR3 length: 13 amino acids. V dropped 1 base and J dropped 0 bases, with 6 bases sitting between them. The germline gives CDR1 GFQATS, CDR2 STVNSAI. This CDR3 reads CGARVQTNSDYTF. The CDR3 DNA, read in part, is TGTGGTGCTAGGGTCCAGACAAACTCCGACTACACC.

This clone was seen a few times. The gene names given are mouse names. The CDR3 end is not reached by the read, which stops 1 residue before it; the germline J gene fills it in. V is TRBV2 and J is TRBJ1-2, with D hard to call. The ends were cut back, 0 bases at V and 2 bases at J, with 4 bases in the middle. CDR3 length: 13 residues. Germline V gene lookup returns CDR1 LGHNA and CDR2 YSYQKL. CDR3 DNA (partial): TGTGCCAGCAGCCAAGAAGGCAACTCCGACTACACC. Translation gives CASSQEGNSDYT. From start to end, the CDR3 is CASSQEGNSDYTF.

As to this clone: The listed genes are named as in mouse. The DNA ends 1 residue before the CDR3 does, and the rest of the CDR3 is filled in from the germline J gene. The rearrangement joins TRBV26 to TRBJ1-4; D is ambiguous. This CDR3 region has 14 residues. Deletions cut 2 bases from V and 0 bases from J, with 4 bases between. The germline V gene has CDR1 KGHPV and CDR2 FQNQEV (reference sequence). CDR3 residues: CASSLSLSNERLFF. The DNA read from the CDR3 is TGTGCCAGCAGTCTGAGTCTTTCCAACGAAAGATTATTT. The entire variable domain, with the rest obtained from reference TRBV26 and TRBJ1-4, is as follows: NSKVIQTPRYLVKGQGQKAKMRCIPEKGHPVVFWYQQNKNNEFKFLINFQNQEVLQQIDMTEKRFSAECPSNSPCSLEIQSSEAGDSALYLCASSLSLSNERLFFGHGTKLSVL.

In regard to this clone: Genes here carry mouse names. The read halts 1 residue ahead of the CDR3 end, with the missing end drawn from the germline J gene. This chain links TRBV26 with TRBJ1-1; the match to TRBD1 covers 7 bases. The CDR3 spans 15 residues. J lost 0 bases, V lost 2 bases, and 3 bases had no gene match. Germline CDR1 and CDR2: KGHPV and FQNQEV (reference sequence). CDR3 bases read: TGTGCCAGCAGTCTGAGTGGGACAGCAAACACAGAAGTCTTC. This encodes CASSLSGTANTEVF. The full CDR3 reads CASSLSGTANTEVFF. Together with reference TRBV26 and TRBJ1-1, the CDR3 gives the full variable domain: NSKVIQTPRYLVKGQGQKAKMRCIPEKGHPVVFWYQQNKNNEFKFLINFQNQEVLQQIDMTEKRFSAECPSNSPCSLEIQSSEAGDSALYLCASSLSGTANTEVFFGKGTRLTVV.

As for this clone: Gene names are mouse gene names. Read data end 1 residue before the CDR3 end; the end is taken from the germline J gene. V and J are TRBV5 and TRBJ2-1, with D perhaps matching TRBD1 or TRBD2 (5 bases each). V was pared by 4 bases and J by 3 bases, with 10 bases between. Germline V CDR1 and CDR2: LGHNA, YNLKQL (reference sequence). The CDR3 is 14 amino acids. The sequenced part of the CDR3 DNA is TGTGCCAGCAGCCCCCGGGGGTCCTATGCTGAGCAGTTC. Its protein product is CASSPRGSYAEQF. In full, the CDR3 reads CASSPRGSYAEQFF.